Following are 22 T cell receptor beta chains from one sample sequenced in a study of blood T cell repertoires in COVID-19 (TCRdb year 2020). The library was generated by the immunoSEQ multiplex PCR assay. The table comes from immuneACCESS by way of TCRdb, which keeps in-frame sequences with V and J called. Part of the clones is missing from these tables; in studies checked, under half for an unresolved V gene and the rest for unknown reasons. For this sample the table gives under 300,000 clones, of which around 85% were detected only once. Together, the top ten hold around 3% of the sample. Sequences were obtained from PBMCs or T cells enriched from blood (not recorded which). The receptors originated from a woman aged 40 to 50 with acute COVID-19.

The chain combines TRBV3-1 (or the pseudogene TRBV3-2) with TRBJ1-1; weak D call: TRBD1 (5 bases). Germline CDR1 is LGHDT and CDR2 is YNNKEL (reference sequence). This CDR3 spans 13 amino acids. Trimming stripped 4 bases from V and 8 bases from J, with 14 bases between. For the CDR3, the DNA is TGTGCCAGCAGCCGCGGAGACAGCCTAGAAGCTTTCTTT. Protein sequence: CASSRGDSLEAFF.

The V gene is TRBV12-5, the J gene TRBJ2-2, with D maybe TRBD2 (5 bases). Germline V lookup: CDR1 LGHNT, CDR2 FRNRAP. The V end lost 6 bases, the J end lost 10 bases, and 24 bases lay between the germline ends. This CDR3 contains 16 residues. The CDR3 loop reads CASGLKPSSFLTELFF. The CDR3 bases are TGTGCTAGTGGCCTGAAACCATCTAGCTTCTTAACGGAGCTGTTTTTT.

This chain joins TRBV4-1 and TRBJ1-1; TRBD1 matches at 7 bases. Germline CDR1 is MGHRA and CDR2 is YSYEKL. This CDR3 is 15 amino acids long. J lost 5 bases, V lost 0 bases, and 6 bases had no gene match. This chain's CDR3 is CASSQDARGSTEAFF. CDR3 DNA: TGCGCCAGCAGCCAAGATGCCAGGGGGTCTACTGAAGCTTTCTTT.

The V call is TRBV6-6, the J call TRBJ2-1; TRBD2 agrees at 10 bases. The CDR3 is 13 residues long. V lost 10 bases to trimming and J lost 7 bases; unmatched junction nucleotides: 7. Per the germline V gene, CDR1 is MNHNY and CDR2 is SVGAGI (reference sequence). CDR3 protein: CATVGLAWNEQFF. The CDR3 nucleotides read TGTGCCACCGTGGGACTAGCGTGGAATGAGCAGTTCTTC.

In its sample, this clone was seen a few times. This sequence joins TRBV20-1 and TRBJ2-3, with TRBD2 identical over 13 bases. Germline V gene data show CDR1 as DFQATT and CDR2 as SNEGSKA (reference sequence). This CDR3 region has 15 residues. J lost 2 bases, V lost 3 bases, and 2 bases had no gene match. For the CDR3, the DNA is TGCAGTGCTAGTGGGACTAGCGGGAACACAGATACGCAGTATTTT. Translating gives CSASGTSGNTDTQYF.

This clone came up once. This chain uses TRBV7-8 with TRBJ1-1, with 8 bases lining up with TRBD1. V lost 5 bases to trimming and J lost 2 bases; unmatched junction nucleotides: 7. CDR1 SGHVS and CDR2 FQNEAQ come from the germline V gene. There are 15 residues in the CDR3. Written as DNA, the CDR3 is TGTGCCAGCAGCCCCCGGGACAGGCAAAACACTGAAGCTTTCTTT. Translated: CASSPRDRQNTEAFF.

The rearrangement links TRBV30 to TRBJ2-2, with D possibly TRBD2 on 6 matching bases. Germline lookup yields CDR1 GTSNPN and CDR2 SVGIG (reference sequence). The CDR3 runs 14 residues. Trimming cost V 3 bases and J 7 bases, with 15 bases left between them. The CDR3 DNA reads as TGTGCCTGGAGGCCGGGACTCGGAGGCGGGGAGCTGTTTTTT. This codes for CAWRPGLGGGELFF.

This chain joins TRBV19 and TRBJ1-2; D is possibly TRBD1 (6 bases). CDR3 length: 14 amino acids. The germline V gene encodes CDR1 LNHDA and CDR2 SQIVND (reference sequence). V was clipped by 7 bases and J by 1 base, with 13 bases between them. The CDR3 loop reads CASMRDTYNYGYTF. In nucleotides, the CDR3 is TGTGCCAGTATGAGGGACACTTATAACTATGGCTACACCTTC.

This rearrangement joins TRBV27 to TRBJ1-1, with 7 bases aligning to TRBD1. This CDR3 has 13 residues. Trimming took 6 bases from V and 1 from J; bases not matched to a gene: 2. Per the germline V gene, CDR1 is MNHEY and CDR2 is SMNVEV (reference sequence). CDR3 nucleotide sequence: TGTGCCAGCAGACAGGGGTGGAACACTGAAGCTTTCTTT. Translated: CASRQGWNTEAFF.

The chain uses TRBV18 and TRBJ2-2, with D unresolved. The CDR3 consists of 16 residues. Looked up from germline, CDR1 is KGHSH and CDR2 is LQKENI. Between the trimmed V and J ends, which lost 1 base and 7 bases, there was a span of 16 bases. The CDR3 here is CASSPLGELRSGELFF. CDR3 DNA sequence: TGTGCCAGCTCACCACTCGGAGAGCTCCGAAGCGGGGAGCTGTTTTTT.

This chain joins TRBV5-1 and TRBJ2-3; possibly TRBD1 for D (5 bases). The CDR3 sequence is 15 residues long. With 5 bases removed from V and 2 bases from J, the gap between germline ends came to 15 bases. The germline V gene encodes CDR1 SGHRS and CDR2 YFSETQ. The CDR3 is CASRIPQGNTDTQYF. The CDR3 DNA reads TGCGCCAGCAGAATTCCTCAGGGAAACACAGATACGCAGTATTTT.

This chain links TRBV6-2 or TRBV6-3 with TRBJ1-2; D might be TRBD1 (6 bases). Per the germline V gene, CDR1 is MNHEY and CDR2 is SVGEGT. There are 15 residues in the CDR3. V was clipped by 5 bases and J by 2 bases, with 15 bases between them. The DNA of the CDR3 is TGTGCCAGCAGTCCACTGACAGGAGGAAACTATGGCTACACCTTC. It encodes CASSPLTGGNYGYTF.

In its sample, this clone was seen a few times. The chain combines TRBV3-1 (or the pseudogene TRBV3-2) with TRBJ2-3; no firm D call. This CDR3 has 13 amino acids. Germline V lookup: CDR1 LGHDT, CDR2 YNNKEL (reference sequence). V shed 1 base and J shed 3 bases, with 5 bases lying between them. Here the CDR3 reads CASSQGATDTQYF. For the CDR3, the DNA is TGTGCCAGCAGCCAAGGGGCGACAGATACGCAGTATTTT.

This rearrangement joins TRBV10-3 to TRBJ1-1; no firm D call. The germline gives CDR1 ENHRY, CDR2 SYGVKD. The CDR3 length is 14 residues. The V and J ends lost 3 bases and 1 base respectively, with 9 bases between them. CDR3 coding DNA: TGTGCCATCAGTGAAGGGAGGGAGAACACTGAAGCTTTCTTT. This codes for CAISEGRENTEAFF.

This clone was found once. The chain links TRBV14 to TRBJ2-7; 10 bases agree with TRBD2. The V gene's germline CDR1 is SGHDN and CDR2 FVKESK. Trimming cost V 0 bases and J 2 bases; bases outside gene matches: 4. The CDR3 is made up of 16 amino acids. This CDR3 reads CASSQEWLAGAYEQYF. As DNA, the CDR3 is TGTGCCAGCAGCCAAGAATGGCTAGCGGGGGCCTACGAGCAGTACTTC.

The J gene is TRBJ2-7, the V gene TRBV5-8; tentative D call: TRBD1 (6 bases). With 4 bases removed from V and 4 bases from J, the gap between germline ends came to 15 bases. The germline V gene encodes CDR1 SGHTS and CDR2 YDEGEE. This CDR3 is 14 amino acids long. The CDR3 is CASSRRDRIYEQYF. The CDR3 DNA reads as TGTGCCAGCAGCCGGCGCGACAGGATATACGAGCAGTACTTC.

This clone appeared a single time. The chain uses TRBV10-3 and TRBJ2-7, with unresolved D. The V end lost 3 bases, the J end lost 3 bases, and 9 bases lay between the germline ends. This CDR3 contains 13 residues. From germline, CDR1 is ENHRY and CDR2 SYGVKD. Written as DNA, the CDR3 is TGTGCCATCAGTGACCCGGTTAACTACGAGCAGTACTTC. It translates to CAISDPVNYEQYF.

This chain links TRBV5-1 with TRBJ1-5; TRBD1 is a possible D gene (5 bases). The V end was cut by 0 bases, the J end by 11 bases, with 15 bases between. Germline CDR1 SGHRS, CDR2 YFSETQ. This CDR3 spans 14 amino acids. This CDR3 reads CASSLAGGAEAQHF. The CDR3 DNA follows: TGCGCCAGCAGCTTGGCCGGAGGGGCGGAGGCCCAGCATTTT.

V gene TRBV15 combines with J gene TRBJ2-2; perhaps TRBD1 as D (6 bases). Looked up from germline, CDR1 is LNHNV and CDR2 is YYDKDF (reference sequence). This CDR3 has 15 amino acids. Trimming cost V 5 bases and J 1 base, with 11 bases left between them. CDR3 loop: CATSRRGQNTGELFF. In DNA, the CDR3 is TGTGCCACCAGCCGCCGGGGACAGAACACCGGGGAGCTGTTTTTT. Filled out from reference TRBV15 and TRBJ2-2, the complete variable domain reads DAMVIQNPRYQVTQFGKPVTLSCSQTLNHNVMYWYQQKSSQAPKLLFHYYDKDFNNEADTPDNFQSRRPNTSFCFLDIRSPGLGDTAMYLCATSRRGQNTGELFFGEGSRLTVL.

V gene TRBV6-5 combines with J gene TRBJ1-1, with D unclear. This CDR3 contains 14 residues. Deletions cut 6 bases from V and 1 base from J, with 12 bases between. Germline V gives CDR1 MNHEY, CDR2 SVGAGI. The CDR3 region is CASRKTTRNTEAFF. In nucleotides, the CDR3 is TGTGCCAGCAGAAAGACGACTAGGAACACTGAAGCTTTCTTT.

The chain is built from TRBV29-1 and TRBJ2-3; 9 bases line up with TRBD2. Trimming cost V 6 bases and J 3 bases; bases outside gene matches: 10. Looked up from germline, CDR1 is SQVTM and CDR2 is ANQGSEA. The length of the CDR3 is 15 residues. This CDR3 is CSVRSGLAGTDTQYF. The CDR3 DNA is TGCAGCGTCCGATCGGGGCTAGCGGGAACAGATACGCAGTATTTT.

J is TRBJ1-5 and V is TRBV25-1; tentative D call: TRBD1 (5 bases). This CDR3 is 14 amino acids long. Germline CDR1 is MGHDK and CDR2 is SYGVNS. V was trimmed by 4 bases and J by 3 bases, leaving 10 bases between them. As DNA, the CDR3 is TGTGCCAGCAGTGGTTACAGGAACAATCAGCCCCAGCATTTT. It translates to CASSGYRNNQPQHF. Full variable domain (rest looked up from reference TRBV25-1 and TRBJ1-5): EADIYQTPRYLVIGTGKKITLECSQTMGHDKMYWYQQDPGMELHLIHYSYGVNSTEKGDLSSESTVSRIRTEHFPLTLESARPSHTSQYLCASSGYRNNQPQHFGDGTRLSIL.